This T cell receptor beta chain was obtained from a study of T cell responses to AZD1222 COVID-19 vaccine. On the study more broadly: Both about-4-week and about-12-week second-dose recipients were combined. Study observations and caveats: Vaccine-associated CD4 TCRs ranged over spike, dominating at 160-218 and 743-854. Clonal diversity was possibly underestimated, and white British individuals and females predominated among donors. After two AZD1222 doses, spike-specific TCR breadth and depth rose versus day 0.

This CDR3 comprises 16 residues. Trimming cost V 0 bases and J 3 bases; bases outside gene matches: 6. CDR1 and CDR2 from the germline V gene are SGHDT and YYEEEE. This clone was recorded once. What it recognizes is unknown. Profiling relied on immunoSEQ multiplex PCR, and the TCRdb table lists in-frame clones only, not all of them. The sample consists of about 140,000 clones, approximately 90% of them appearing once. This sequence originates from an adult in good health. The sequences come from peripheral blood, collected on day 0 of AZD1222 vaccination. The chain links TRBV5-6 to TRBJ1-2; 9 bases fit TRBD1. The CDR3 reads CASSLALGQGDYGYTF. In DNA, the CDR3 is TGTGCCAGCAGCTTGGCTTTGGGACAGGGAGACTATGGCTACACCTTC.